Sequencing of this T cell receptor beta chain was carried out in a study of blood T cells in healthy people across ages (dated by TCRdb to the mid-2010s). For the wider study: Template switching captured roughly one uniquely barcoded TCR beta cDNA molecule per two T cells in model experiments. Age-related changes in TCR beta repertoire diversity were measured in the study by deep sequencing normalized with unique cDNA molecular identifiers. The donors were split into four age groups: young (average 16 years), middle-aged (about 40), aged (roughly 68) and long-lived (approximately 80). The study analyzed two additional independent replicas of 1 million unique cDNA reads from the same blood draw for two donors, one aged 18 to 30 and one aged 80 or older. General study outcomes and caveats: A strong correlation was found between observed TCR beta diversity and the percentage of naive T cells measured by flow cytometry. Because donor CMV infection status was unknown, age-related changes in expanded clonotypes were potentially confounded. Estimates of total diversity based on one million sequenced T cells were considered lower bounds and underestimates. Compared with the aged group, the long-lived group had more naive CD4+ T cells, fewer expanded clones and increased TCR diversity, a pattern suggesting age selection. Conclusive comparison of naive and antigen-experienced compartments was prevented by the profiling of bulk unsorted PBMCs. As age increased, observed TCR beta diversity per million T cells dropped in a roughly linear way, and a significant reduction was already evident by age around 41.

The 35 to 40 donors, aged roughly 6 to 100 years, were systemically healthy Caucasian individuals from Russia. Ten milliliters of peripheral blood were drawn from each donor into EDTA-treated Vacutainer tubes. Ficoll-Paque density-gradient centrifugation was used to isolate PBMCs, with at least 7 million per sample. Trizol reagent was used to extract total RNA from the PBMCs, yielding at least 5 micrograms per sample. Naive CD45RAhigh/CD27high T cell percentages were measured by flow cytometry on a PBMC aliquot from every donor. Including cysteine and phenylalanine, the CDR3 has 16 amino acids. Kept here is only the CDR3 DNA, which spans 48 bases and is read in frame from base 1. Germline trimming: 3 bases from V, 0 bases from J; junction bases outside gene matches: 2. The germline V gene gives CDR1 as LGHNA and CDR2 as YSLEER. In regard to this clonotype: The antigen it binds to is not known. Base qualities are missing; no much larger clone stands one base away.

To prepare the library, 5' RACE was applied. For sequencing, an Illumina HiSeq 2500 was employed. A second PCR of about 6 to 11 cycles was run with a J-beta primer mix and a sample-barcoded 5' primer. A unique molecular identifier was introduced onto each TCR beta cDNA molecule by a template-switch 5' adaptor carrying 12 random nucleotides. Each sample yielded at least 2.5 million CDR3-containing paired-end reads. First-strand cDNA synthesis was performed from all RNA using the Mint cDNA synthesis kit, with priming by a TRBC-specific oligonucleotide. Following uracil-DNA glycosylase treatment, a first 18-cycle PCR with universal primers M1SS and BC2_uni_R was performed on all cDNA. The study's own analysis went as follows. Each sample was normalized by randomly selecting 1 million high-quality reads, each carrying a distinct molecular identifier. Instead of being binned into consensus sequences, reads with shared molecular identifiers were discarded. MiTCR, with a Q25 quality threshold and the strictest error-elimination algorithm, was used for CDR3 identification, clonotype clustering and error correction. A nonparametric unseen species model using Euler transformation provided a lower-bound estimate of total TCR beta diversity. Through fastp at Q25 and MiXCR, TCRdb rebuilt clones from the public reads, retaining in-frame beta chains. Identical CDR3 proteins give one entry, which carries the most common genes and DNA. TCRdb assigned the V and J calls; the authors' analysis was not used. This sample gives 760,000 or so distinct CDR3 sequences in total; roughly 25% of them show up just once. The top ten clonotypes cover more than 7.5% of the sample.

This sample also appeared in a second study, on T cells of mothers and their children. Per that second paper: Nine systemically healthy Caucasian individuals, comprising three mothers and their six children, were included as donors. cDNA synthesis consumed the entire amount of extracted RNA, loaded at approximately 1.6 ug RNA in each 15 ul reaction. In the second PCR, sample barcodes and 2-4 random nucleotides were introduced via the M1S primer. Over 8.5 million TCR beta CDR3 reads were obtained for each mother, and 2.5 million to 3 million reads were obtained for each child. In both related and unrelated pairs, thymic selection shapes the output of TCR recombination in a similar way, with inherited differences having only a minor effect. Normalized repertoire overlap was always slightly but never significantly higher in related than unrelated mother-child pairs. Persistent microchimeric T cell clones were not detected, at a sensitivity of about 99 clones per million clonotypes. To look for features that set related mother-child pairs apart from unrelated individuals, the researchers ran deep NGS to compare the TCR beta repertoires of mothers and children. On average, the children were approximately 11 +/- 4 years old, while the mothers were approximately 41 +/- 4 years old. Libraries were sequenced on Illumina HiSeq 2000 with 100+100 nt paired-end reads after adapter ligation with NEBNext reagents. To prevent cross-contamination, the mother and child libraries were prepared a month apart and were sequenced in separate runs. For each donor, somewhere between roughly 450,000 and 2,000,000 distinct TCR beta clonotypes were identified. Naive TCR beta clonotypes were estimated from low-frequency clonotypes matched to each donor's FACS-determined naive share, without sorting.

This sequence originates from a boy between 10 and 17 years old in good health. Material: blood. Recombination linked TRBV4-3 to TRBJ2-6, with 7 bases matching TRBD2. This receptor carries the CDR3 CASSQGRDSGANVLTF. The sequenced DNA: TGCGCCAGCAGCCAGGGGAGGGACTCTGGGGCCAACGTCCTGACTTTC.